Listed here are 23 T cell receptor beta chains from one sample, sequenced in a study of T-cell reconstitution after alpha-beta-depleted transplantation in children. The library targeted TCRbeta and was prepared with unique molecular identifiers. In TCRdb, the PCR reads were re-called with MiXCR into one record per CDR3 protein. This table has about 460,000 distinct CDR3 sequences, over 9.5% appearing once. Source: PBMCs, taken before TCRalphabeta/CD19-depleted stem cell transplant. The receptors shown here come from a child under 10 years old with inherited bone marrow failure, due to receive a stem cell transplant.

This clonotype has a count of ten or more. V and J are TRBV30 and TRBJ1-1; no firm D call. Per the germline V gene, CDR1 is GTSNPN and CDR2 is SVGIG (reference sequence). The V gene lost 3 bases and the J gene lost 10 bases, with 6 bases spanning the gap. CDR3 length: 9 amino acids. In DNA, the CDR3 is TGTGCCTGGAGGGAGGGAGCTTTCTTT. This encodes CAWREGAFF.

This clonotype was seen only a few times. This chain uses TRBV29-1 with TRBJ2-7; D unresolved. The CDR3 is made up of 12 amino acids. CDR1 and CDR2 (germline): SQVTM, ANQGSEA. The V end lost 2 bases, the J end lost 2 bases, and 7 bases lay between the germline ends. In nucleotides, the CDR3 is TGCAGCGTTGAATCCAGTACCTACGAGCAGTACTTC. Translation: CSVESSTYEQYF.

In this sample, this clonotype turned up many times. The genes are TRBV27 and TRBJ2-4, with D possibly matching TRBD1 (6 bases). CDR1 MNHEY and CDR2 SMNVEV come from the germline V gene (reference sequence). The CDR3 length is 14 residues. V was trimmed by 2 bases and J by 1 base, leaving 6 bases between them. This chain's CDR3 is CASSLQGAKNIQYF. The CDR3 region has the DNA TGTGCCAGCAGTTTACAGGGGGCCAAAAACATTCAGTACTTC.

This clonotype showed up many times. The chain recombines TRBV20-1 with TRBJ2-1, with D perhaps TRBD2 (6 bases). V lost 3 bases and J 0 bases, leaving 12 bases between the germline ends. This CDR3 is built from 15 residues. Germline V lookup: CDR1 DFQATT, CDR2 SNEGSKA (reference sequence). The CDR3 bases are TGCAGTGCTAGGCGGGAATGGAGCTCCTACAATGAGCAGTTCTTC. Amino acids: CSARREWSSYNEQFF.

This clonotype was picked up many times. The V gene is TRBV28, the J gene TRBJ2-7; the match to TRBD2 covers 8 bases. The V gene's germline CDR1 is MDHEN and CDR2 SYDVKM. The V segment lost 10 bases and the J segment 3 bases; nucleotides outside the gene matches: 8. The CDR3 is made up of 13 amino acids. This CDR3 reads CATSAGARYEQYF. The CDR3 nucleotides are TGTGCCACTTCAGCGGGAGCCCGCTACGAGCAGTACTTC. The variable domain in full, with the rest retrieved from reference TRBV28 and TRBJ2-7, is DVKVTQSSRYLVKRTGEKVFLECVQDMDHENMFWYRQDPGLGLRLIYFSYDVKMKEKGDIPEGYSVSREKKERFSLILESASTNQTSMYLCATSAGARYEQYFGPGTRLTVT.

This clonotype was seen many times. V and J are TRBV5-1 and TRBJ2-1; possibly TRBD2 for D (5 bases). V lost 6 bases, J lost 5 bases, and 18 bases lay in between. This CDR3 has 15 amino acids. Germline V gene data show CDR1 as SGHRS and CDR2 as YFSETQ. CDR3 sequence: CASKTGSGSNNEQFF. The CDR3 bases are TGCGCCAGCAAGACTGGTTCGGGAAGTAACAATGAGCAGTTCTTC.

Ten or more counts support this clonotype. This chain joins TRBV4-3 and TRBJ1-1; D gene ambiguous. V was clipped by 1 base and J by 7 bases, with 4 bases between them. Looked up from germline, CDR1 is LGHNA and CDR2 is YSLEER. CDR3 size: 11 residues. The CDR3 reads CASSQGVEAFF. CDR3 nucleotide sequence: TGCGCCAGCAGCCAAGGGGTTGAAGCTTTCTTT.

V and J are TRBV5-6 and TRBJ2-7; TRBD2 is a possible D gene (6 bases). Germline V gene lookup returns CDR1 SGHDT and CDR2 YYEEEE. The CDR3 spans 13 residues. V was shortened by 1 base and J by 5 bases, with 10 bases between the two germline ends. CDR3 coding DNA: TGTGCCAGCAGCTTGAGGCGGGGTAACGAGCAGTACTTC. It translates to CASSLRRGNEQYF.

This clonotype appeared many times. The rearrangement links TRBV15 to TRBJ2-7, with TRBD2 identical over 8 bases. The J segment lost 5 bases and the V segment lost 6 bases, leaving 12 bases of the junction unmatched. The length of the CDR3 is 15 residues. Germline loops: CDR1 LNHNV, CDR2 YYDKDF (reference sequence). CDR3 sequence reads: CATSSLAGFVHEQYF. The CDR3 coding sequence is TGTGCCACCAGTAGCTTAGCGGGATTTGTCCACGAGCAGTACTTC.

The gene calls are TRBV7-8 and TRBJ2-2; D unclear. CDR1 and CDR2 (germline): SGHVS, FQNEAQ. V lost 3 bases and J 0 bases, leaving 14 bases between the germline ends. This CDR3 region has 17 residues. CDR3 DNA: TGTGCCAGCAGCTTTTGGAGAACCGACGCGAACACCGGGGAGCTGTTTTTT. Protein sequence: CASSFWRTDANTGELFF.

This clonotype has at least ten counts. This chain links TRBV28 with TRBJ2-3; D may be TRBD1 or TRBD2 (5 bases each). V lost 4 bases, J lost 0 bases, and 20 bases lay in between. Germline-derived CDR1 and CDR2 are MDHEN and SYDVKM. The CDR3 has 18 residues. CDR3 nucleotides: TGTGCCAGCAGTTCATTGCCCGGGACGGAGGCTAGCACAGATACGCAGTATTTT. It is translated as CASSSLPGTEASTDTQYF.

This clonotype has a count of ten or more. The rearrangement joins TRBV12-3 or TRBV12-4 to TRBJ2-5; D is possibly TRBD1 or TRBD2 (6 bases each). The ends were cut back, 2 bases at V and 3 bases at J, with 16 bases in the middle. This CDR3 has 16 amino acids. The CDR3 reads CASSLFLGGKKETQYF. The CDR3 coding sequence is TGTGCCAGCAGTTTATTTTTAGGGGGGAAAAAAGAGACCCAGTACTTC.

This clonotype was counted at least ten times. The chain recombines TRBV9 with TRBJ2-3; 9 bases line up with TRBD2. This CDR3 is 18 amino acids long. V was clipped by 0 bases and J by 0 bases; unmatched bases: 8. The germline V gene has CDR1 SGDLS and CDR2 YYNGEE. The CDR3 DNA sequence: TGTGCCAGCAGCGTAGACACCGAGCTAGCGGGAAGCACAGATACGCAGTATTTT. Translating it yields CASSVDTELAGSTDTQYF.

This rearrangement joins TRBV4-3 to TRBJ2-7; D gene ambiguous. V lost 1 base and J lost 3, with 13 bases in between. The CDR3 runs 15 residues. The germline V gene has CDR1 LGHNA and CDR2 YSLEER. This CDR3 reads CASSQVRAGLYEQYF. CDR3 coding DNA: TGCGCCAGCAGCCAAGTCCGGGCCGGCCTCTACGAGCAGTACTTC.

The chain couples TRBV20-1 to TRBJ2-1, with 9 bases lining up with TRBD2. In germline, CDR1 is DFQATT, CDR2 SNEGSKA (reference sequence). The CDR3 is 15 amino acids. Unmatched junction bases numbered 7, after V lost 3 bases and J lost 4 bases. In nucleotides, the CDR3 is TGCAGTGCTAGGAGCGTAGCGGGGGTTTACAATGAGCAGTTCTTC. Encoded protein: CSARSVAGVYNEQFF.

This clonotype was detected ten times or more. The chain recombines TRBV28 with TRBJ2-1; D gene ambiguous. Germline V CDR1 and CDR2: MDHEN, SYDVKM. V lost 8 bases and J lost 9, with 17 bases in between. The CDR3 consists of 13 residues. The CDR3 nucleotides read TGTGCCAGCCGGAGTTTACGGTCAGTTGAGCAGTTCTTC. It codes for CASRSLRSVEQFF.

This clonotype came up a few times. The rearrangement uses TRBV5-1 and TRBJ1-6; D is possibly TRBD1 (6 bases). The CDR3 is 15 residues long. Trimming cost V 5 bases and J 9 bases, with 18 bases left between them. From germline, CDR1 is SGHRS and CDR2 YFSETQ. The CDR3 DNA sequence: TGCGCCAGCAGTCCCGACACAGGGAGTACTTCACCCCTCCACTTT. This gives the protein CASSPDTGSTSPLHF.

This clonotype was counted many times. The chain has TRBV20-1 and TRBJ2-3; the D gene is possibly TRBD2 (6 bases). The germline CDR1 and CDR2 sequences are DFQATT and SNEGSKA (reference sequence). V was pared by 4 bases and J by 0 bases, with 14 bases between. CDR3 length: 15 residues. The CDR3 sequence: CSAIITSLSTDTQYF. CDR3 nucleotide sequence: TGCAGTGCTATAATAACTAGCCTTAGCACAGATACGCAGTATTTT.

This clonotype has a count of ten or more. The rearrangement joins TRBV7-9 to TRBJ2-7; perhaps TRBD2 as D (5 bases). V dropped 4 bases and J dropped 5 bases, with 12 bases sitting between them. The CDR3 loop spans 13 amino acids. Germline V lookup: CDR1 SEHNR, CDR2 FQNEAQ (reference sequence). CDR3 nucleotide sequence: TGTGCCAGCAGCTCTGGACGGGGAGACGAGCAGTACTTC. It codes for CASSSGRGDEQYF.

Ten or more counts support this clonotype. The V call is TRBV5-1, the J call TRBJ2-5; D gene ambiguous. The V gene's germline CDR1 is SGHRS and CDR2 YFSETQ. The CDR3 is 14 amino acids. Deletions cut 1 base from V and 3 bases from J, with 10 bases between. The CDR3 DNA sequence: TGCGCCAGCAGCTTGTTGGCTAGGAAAGAGACCCAGTACTTC. Its protein is CASSLLARKETQYF. Based on the CDR3 plus reference TRBV5-1 and TRBJ2-5, the full variable domain is KAGVTQTPRYLIKTRGQQVTLSCSPISGHRSVSWYQQTPGQGLQFLFEYFSETQRNKGNFPGRFSGRQFSNSRSEMNVSTLELGDSALYLCASSLLARKETQYFGPGTRLLVL.

This clonotype was seen ten or more times. This CDR3 is CASSLDDRVRRNEQYF. In nucleotides, the CDR3 is TGCGCCAGCAGCTTGGACGACAGGGTAAGACGGAACGAGCAGTACTTC. The chain has TRBV5-1 and TRBJ2-7; 7 nucleotides agree with TRBD1. This CDR3 comprises 16 residues. V shed 0 bases, J shed 5 bases, and the junction held 11 bases outside the gene matches. Germline CDR1 reads SGHRS; CDR2 reads YFSETQ.

This clonotype was recorded at least ten times. The chain links TRBV27 to TRBJ2-4; unclear D gene. CDR1 and CDR2 from the germline V gene are MNHEY and SMNVEV (reference sequence). This CDR3 spans 18 amino acids. Trimming took off 1 base at V and 0 bases at J, with 16 bases between the two ends. CDR3 region: CASSLYPPARLAKNIQYF. In DNA form, the CDR3 reads TGTGCCAGCAGTTTATATCCCCCCGCGAGGCTAGCCAAAAACATTCAGTACTTC.

To note about this clonotype: A much bigger clone sits one base away, suggesting this may be a read error. The chain recombines TRBV3-1 with TRBJ1-2, with 8 positions matching TRBD1. V lost 4 bases and J lost 3; bases outside the gene matches: 7. The germline CDR1 and CDR2 sequences are LGHDT and YNNKEL (reference sequence). The CDR3 is 15 amino acids. The CDR3 coding sequence is TGTGCCAGCAGCCTACGGGGACAGGCACACTATGGCTACACCTTC. Protein: CASSLRGQAHYGYTF.